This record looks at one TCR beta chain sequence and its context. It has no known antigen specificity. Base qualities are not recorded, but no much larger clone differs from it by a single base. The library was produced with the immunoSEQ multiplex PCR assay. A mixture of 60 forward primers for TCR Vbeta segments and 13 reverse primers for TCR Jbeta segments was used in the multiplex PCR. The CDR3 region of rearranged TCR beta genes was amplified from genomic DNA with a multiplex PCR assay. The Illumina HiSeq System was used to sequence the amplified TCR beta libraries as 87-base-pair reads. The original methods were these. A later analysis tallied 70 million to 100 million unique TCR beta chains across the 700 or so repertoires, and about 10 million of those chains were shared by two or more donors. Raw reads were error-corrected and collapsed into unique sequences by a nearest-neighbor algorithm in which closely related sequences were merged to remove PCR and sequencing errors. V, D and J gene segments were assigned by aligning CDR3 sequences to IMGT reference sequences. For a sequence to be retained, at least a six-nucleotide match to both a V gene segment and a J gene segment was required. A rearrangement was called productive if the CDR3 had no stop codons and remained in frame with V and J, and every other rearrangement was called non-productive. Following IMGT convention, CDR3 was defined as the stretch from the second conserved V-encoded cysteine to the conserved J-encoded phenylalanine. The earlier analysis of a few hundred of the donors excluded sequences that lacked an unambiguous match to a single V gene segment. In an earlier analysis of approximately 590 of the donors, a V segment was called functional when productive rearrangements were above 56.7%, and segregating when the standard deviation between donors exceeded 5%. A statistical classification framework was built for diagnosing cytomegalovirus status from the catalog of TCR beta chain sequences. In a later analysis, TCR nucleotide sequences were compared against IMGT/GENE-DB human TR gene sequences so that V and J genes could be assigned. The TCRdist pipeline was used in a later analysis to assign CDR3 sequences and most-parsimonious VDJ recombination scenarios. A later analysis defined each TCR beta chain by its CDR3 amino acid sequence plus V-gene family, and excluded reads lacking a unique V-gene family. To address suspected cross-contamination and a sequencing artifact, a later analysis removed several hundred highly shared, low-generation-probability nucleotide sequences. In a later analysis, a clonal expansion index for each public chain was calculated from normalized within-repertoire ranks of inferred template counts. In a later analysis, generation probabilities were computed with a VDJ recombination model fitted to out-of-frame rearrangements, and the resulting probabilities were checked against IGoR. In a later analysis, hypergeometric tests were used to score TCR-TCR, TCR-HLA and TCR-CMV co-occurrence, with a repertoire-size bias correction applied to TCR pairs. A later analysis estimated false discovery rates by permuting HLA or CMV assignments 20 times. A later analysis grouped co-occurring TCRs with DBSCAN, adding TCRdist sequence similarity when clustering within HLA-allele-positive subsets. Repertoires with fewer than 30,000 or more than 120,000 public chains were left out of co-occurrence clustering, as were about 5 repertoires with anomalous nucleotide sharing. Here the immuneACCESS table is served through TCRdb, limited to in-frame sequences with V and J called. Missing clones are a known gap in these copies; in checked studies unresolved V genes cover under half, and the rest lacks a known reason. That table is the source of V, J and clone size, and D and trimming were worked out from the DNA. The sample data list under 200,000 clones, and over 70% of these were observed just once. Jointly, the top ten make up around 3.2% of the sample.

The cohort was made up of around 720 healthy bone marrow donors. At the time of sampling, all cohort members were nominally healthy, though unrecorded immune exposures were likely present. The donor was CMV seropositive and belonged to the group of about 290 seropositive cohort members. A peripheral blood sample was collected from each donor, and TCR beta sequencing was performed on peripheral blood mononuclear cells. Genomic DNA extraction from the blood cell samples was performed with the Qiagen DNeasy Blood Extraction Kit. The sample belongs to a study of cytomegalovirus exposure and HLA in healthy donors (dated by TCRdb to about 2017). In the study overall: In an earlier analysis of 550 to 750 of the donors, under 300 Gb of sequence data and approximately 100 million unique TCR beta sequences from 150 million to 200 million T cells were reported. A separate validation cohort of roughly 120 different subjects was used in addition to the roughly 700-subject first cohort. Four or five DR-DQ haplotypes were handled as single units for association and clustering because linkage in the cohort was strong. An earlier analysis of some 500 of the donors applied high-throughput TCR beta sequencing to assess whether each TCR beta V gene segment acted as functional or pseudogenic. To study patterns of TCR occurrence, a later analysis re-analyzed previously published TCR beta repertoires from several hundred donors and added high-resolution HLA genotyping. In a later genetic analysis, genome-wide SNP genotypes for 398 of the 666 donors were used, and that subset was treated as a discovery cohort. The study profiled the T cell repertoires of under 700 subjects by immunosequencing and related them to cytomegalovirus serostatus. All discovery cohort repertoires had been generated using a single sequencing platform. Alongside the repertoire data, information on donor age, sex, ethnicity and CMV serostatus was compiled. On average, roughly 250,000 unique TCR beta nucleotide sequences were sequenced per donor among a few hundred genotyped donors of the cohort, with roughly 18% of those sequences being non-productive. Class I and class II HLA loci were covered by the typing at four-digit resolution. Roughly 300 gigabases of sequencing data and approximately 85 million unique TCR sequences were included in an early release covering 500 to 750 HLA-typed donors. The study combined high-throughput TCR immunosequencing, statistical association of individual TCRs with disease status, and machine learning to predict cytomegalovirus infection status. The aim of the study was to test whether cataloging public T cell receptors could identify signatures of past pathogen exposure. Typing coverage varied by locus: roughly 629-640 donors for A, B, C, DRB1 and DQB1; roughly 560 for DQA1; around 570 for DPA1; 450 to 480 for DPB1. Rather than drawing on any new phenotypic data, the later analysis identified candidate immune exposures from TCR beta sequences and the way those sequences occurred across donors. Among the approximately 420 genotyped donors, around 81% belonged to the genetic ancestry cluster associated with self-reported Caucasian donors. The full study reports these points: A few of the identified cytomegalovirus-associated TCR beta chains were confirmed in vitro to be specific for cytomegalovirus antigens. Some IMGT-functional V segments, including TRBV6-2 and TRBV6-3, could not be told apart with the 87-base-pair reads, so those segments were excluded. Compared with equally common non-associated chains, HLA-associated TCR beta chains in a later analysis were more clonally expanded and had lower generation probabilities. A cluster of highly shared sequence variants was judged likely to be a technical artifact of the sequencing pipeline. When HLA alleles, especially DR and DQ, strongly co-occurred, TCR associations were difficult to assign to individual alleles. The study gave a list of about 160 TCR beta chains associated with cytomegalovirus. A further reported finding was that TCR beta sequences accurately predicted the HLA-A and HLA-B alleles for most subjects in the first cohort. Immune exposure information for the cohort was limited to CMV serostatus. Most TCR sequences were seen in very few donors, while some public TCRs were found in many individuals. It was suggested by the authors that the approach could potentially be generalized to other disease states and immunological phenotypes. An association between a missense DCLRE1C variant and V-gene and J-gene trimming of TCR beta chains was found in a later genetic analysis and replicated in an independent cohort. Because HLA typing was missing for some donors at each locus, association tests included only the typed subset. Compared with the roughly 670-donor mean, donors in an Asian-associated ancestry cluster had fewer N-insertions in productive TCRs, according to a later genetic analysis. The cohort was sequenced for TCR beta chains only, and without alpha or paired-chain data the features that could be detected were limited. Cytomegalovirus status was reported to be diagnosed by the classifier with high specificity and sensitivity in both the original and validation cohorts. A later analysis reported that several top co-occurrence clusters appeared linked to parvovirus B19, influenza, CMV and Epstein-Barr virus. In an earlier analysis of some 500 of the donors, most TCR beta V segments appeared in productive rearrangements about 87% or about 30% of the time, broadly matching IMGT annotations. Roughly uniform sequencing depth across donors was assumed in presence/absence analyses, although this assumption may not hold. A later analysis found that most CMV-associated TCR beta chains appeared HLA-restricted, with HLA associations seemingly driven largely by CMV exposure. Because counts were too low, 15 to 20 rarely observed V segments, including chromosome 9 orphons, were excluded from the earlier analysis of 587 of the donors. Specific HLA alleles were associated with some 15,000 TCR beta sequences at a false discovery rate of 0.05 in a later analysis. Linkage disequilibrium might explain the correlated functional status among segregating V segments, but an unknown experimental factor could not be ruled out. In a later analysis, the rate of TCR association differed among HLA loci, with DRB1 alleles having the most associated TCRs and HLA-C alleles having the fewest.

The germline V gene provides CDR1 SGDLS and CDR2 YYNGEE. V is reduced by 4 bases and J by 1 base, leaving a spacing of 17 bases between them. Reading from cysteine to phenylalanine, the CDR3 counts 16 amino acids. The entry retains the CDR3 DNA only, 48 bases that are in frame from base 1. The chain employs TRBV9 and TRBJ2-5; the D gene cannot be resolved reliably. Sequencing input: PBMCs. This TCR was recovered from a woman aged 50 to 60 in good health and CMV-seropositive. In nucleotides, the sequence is TGTGCCAGCAGCCCCACTTCTCCCTCTTCCCAAGAGACCCAGTACTTC. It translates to CASSPTSPSSQETQYF.